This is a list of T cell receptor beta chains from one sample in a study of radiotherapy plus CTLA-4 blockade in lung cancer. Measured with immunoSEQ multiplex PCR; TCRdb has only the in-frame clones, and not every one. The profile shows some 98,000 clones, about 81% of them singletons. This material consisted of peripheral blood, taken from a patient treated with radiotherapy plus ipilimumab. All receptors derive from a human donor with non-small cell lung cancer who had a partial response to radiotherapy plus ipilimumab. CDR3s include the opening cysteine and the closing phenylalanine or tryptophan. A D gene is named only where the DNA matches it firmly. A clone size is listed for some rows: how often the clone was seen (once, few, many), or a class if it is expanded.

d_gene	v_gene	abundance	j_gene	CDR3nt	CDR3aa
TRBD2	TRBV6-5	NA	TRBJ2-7	TGTGCCAGCAGTTACTTTGCTAGCGGGACCTACGAGCAGTACTTC	CASSYFASGTYEQYF
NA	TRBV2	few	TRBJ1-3	TGTGCCAGCAGCCGGGAGGGACACTTGGGAGGAAACACCATATATTTT	CASSREGHLGGNTIYF
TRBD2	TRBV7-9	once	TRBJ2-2	TGTGCCAGCAGCCCCCGAGCGGGAGAGGGTACCGGGGAGCTGTTTTTT	CASSPRAGEGTGELFF
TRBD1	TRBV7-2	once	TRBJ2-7	TGTGCCAGCAGCTCGGACAGGGGGCCCTACGAGCAGTACTTC	CASSSDRGPYEQYF
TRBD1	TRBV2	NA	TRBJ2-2	TGTGCCAGCAGTGATTACAGGGGGCATGCTGGGGAGCTGTTTTTT	CASSDYRGHAGELFF
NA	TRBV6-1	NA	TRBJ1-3	TGTGCCAGCAGTGAATCAGGGAATGGGGGAAACACCATATATTTT	CASSESGNGGNTIYF
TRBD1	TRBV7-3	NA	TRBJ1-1	TGTGCCAGCAGCTTAGGGGACAGGGCGGGGAGGACTGAAGCTTTCTTT	CASSLGDRAGRTEAFF
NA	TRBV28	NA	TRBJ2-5	TGTGCCAGCTCGCGCGCCAAAGAGACCCAGTACTTC	CASSRAKETQYF
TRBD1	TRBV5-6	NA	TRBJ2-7	TGTGCCAGCAGCTTCGTGGTAGGGGGCGACGAGCAGTACTTC	CASSFVVGGDEQYF
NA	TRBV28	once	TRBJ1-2	TGTGCCAGCAGTTCCTTAACAGGGAGTCGAGGCTACACCTTC	CASSSLTGSRGYTF
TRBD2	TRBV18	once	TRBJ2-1	TGTGCCAGCTCACCCTCCGGGACTAGCAAGAGTAAGTCCTACAATGAGCAGTTCTTC	CASSPSGTSKSKSYNEQFF
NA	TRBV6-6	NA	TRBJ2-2	TGTGCCACCCAACGGGGGGCCAACACCGGGGAGCTGTTTTTT	CATQRGANTGELFF
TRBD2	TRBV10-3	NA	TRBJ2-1	TGTGCCTCCCGTCCGTCCGGGGGGGGTACAGATGAGCAGTTCTTC	CASRPSGGGTDEQFF
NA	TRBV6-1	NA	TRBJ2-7	TGTGCCAGCAGTACCGGGACACGGAGTCGCGAGCAGTACTTC	CASSTGTRSREQYF
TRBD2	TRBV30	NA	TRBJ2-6	TGTGCCTGGAGTGTATCCGCGGGGGCTGGGGCCAACGTCCTGACTTTC	CAWSVSAGAGANVLTF
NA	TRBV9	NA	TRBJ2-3	TGTGCCAGCAGCCGCCGGGGGTGGGCGGGACGAGGGAGCGCGGATACGCAGTATTTT	CASSRRGWAGRGSADTQYF
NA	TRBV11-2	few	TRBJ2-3	TGTGCCAGCAGCTTAAAGGCGGTAAGAAGCACAGATACGCAGTATTTT	CASSLKAVRSTDTQYF
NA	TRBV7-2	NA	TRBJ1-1	TGTGCCAGCAGCCTCACAGGGTTGGACACTGAAGCTTTCTTT	CASSLTGLDTEAFF
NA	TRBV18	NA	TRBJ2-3	TGTGCCAGCTCACCAGGTGGGAGTTCCCCTCCGCAGTATTTT	CASSPGGSSPPQYF
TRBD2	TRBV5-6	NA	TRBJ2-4	TGTGCCAGCAGCCCCCCCAGCGGGACCAAAAACATTCAGTACTTC	CASSPPSGTKNIQYF
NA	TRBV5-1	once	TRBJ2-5	TGCGCCAGCAGCCTTCAAGAGACCCAGTACTTC	CASSLQETQYF
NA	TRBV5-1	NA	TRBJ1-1	TGCGCCAGCAGCTGGGGACTACAGAGGAACACTGAAGCTTTCTTT	CASSWGLQRNTEAFF
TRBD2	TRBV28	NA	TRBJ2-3	TGTGCCAGCAGTTCACTAGCGGGAGTGAGGGATACGCAGTATTTT	CASSSLAGVRDTQYF
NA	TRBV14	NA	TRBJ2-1	TGTGCCAGCAGCCAAGACAGCTACAATGAGCAGTTCTTC	CASSQDSYNEQFF
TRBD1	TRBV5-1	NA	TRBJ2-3	TGCGCCAGCAGCTTGGGACCGGACAGGGGCACAGATACGCAGTATTTT	CASSLGPDRGTDTQYF
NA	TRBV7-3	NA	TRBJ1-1	TGTGCCAGCAGCTATGACACCAACACTGAAGCTTTCTTT	CASSYDTNTEAFF
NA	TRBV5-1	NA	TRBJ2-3	TGCGCCAGCAGCTTAGTCCTCCGGGGGACAGATACGCAGTATTTT	CASSLVLRGTDTQYF
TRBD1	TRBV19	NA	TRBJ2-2	TGTGCCAGTAGACCAGGGACAGGCCGAAACACCGGGGAGCTGTTTTTT	CASRPGTGRNTGELFF
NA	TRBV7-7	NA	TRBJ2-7	TGTGCCAGCAGCTTAGATCGGTCAGGGTACTACGAGCAGTACTTC	CASSLDRSGYYEQYF
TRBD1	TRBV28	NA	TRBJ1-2	TGTGCCAGCAGATCCGGGACAGGGAACGGCTACACCTTC	CASRSGTGNGYTF
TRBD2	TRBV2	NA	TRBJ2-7	TGTGCCAGCAGCGGACTAGCGGGTTACGAGCAGTACTTC	CASSGLAGYEQYF
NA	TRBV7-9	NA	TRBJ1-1	TGTGCCAGCAGCGTGGGGGGGGGCACTGAAGCTTTCTTT	CASSVGGGTEAFF
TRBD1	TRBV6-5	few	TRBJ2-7	TGTGCCAGCAGTTACCAAACAGGGGGCATCTACGAGCAGTACTTC	CASSYQTGGIYEQYF
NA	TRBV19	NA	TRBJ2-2	TGTGCCAGTAGTATACACAGGAACACCGGGGAGCTGTTTTTT	CASSIHRNTGELFF
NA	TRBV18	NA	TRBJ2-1	TGTGCCAGCTCACCACCGCTCTCCATGGCTAGTATTATCAATGAGCAGTTCTTC	CASSPPLSMASIINEQFF
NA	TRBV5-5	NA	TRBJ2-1	TGTGCCAGCAGCTTGCACAACTCCTACAATGAGCAGTTCTTC	CASSLHNSYNEQFF
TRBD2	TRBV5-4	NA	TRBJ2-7	TGTGCCAGCAGCTCGAAAAAAGGGGAGACTAGCGGGAGTATGTACGAGCAGTACTTC	CASSSKKGETSGSMYEQYF
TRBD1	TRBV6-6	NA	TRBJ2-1	TGTGCCAGCAGTTACTCCGGGACAGGTTACAATGAGCAGTTCTTC	CASSYSGTGYNEQFF
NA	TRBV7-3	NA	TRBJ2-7	TGTGCCAGCAGCTTAGAGACAACCTACGAGCAGTACTTC	CASSLETTYEQYF
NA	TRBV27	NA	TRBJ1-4	TGTGCCAGCAGGGACAGACCTAATGAAAAACTGTTTTTT	CASRDRPNEKLFF
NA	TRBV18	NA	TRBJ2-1	TGTGCCAGCTCACCGGGTGCGGGGAATGAGCAGTTCTTC	CASSPGAGNEQFF
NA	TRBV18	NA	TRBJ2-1	TGTGCCAGCTCACCGTCTCTCGGGGGAGGAGATGAGCAGTTCTTC	CASSPSLGGGDEQFF
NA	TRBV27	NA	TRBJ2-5	TGTGCCAGCAGTCCCCCAACAGGGCGTTGGACCCAGTACTTC	CASSPPTGRWTQYF
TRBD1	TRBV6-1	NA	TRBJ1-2	TGTGCCAGCAGTGAAGTGGGGACAGGGAGGGATGGCTACACCTTC	CASSEVGTGRDGYTF
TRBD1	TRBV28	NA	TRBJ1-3	TGTGCCAGTCGGGATTACAGGGGAGCCCTCGGAAACACCATATATTTT	CASRDYRGALGNTIYF
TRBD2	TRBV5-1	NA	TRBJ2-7	TGCGCCAGCAGCAAGGGGACTAGCGGGTTCTCCTACGAGCAGTACTTC	CASSKGTSGFSYEQYF
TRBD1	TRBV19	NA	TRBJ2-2	TGTGCCACCCTGTGGGGACAGGGTAACACCGGGGAGCTGTTTTTT	CATLWGQGNTGELFF
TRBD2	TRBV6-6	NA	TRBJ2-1	TGTGCCAGCAGTCCCGGCCGGACTAGCGGATACAATGAGCAGTTCTTC	CASSPGRTSGYNEQFF
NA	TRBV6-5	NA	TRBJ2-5	TGTGCCAGCAAGGACACACAAGAGACCCAGTACTTC	CASKDTQETQYF
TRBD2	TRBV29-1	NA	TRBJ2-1	TGCAGCGTTGAAGATCTCGGGGGGGGTATCAGGAATGAGCAGTTCTTC	CSVEDLGGGIRNEQFF
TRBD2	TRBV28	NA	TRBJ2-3	TGTGCCAGCAGTTTAAGCCAAGGACTAGCTGGCACAGATACGCAGTATTTT	CASSLSQGLAGTDTQYF
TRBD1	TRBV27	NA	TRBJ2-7	TGTGCCAGCAACTCGGGACAGTTCTCCTACGAGCAGTACTTC	CASNSGQFSYEQYF
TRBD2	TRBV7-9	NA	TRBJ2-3	TGTGCCAGCAGCCGTAGACTAGCGGAACGCACAGATACGCAGTATTTT	CASSRRLAERTDTQYF
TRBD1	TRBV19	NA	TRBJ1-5	TGTGCCAGTAGTATTGGTGGGACAGGAGTTCAGCCCCAGCATTTT	CASSIGGTGVQPQHF
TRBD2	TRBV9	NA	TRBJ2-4	TGCGCCAGCAGCGTAGGGCTAGCGTTTGGGAGGGACATTCAGTACTTC	CASSVGLAFGRDIQYF
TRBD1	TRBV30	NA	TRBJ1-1	TGTGCCTGGAGCAGAACAGGGGGCACTGAAGCTTTCTTT	CAWSRTGGTEAFF
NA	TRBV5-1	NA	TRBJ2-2	TGCGCCAGCAGCTTGGCCAGGGGCCCGAACACCGGGGAGCTGTTTTTT	CASSLARGPNTGELFF